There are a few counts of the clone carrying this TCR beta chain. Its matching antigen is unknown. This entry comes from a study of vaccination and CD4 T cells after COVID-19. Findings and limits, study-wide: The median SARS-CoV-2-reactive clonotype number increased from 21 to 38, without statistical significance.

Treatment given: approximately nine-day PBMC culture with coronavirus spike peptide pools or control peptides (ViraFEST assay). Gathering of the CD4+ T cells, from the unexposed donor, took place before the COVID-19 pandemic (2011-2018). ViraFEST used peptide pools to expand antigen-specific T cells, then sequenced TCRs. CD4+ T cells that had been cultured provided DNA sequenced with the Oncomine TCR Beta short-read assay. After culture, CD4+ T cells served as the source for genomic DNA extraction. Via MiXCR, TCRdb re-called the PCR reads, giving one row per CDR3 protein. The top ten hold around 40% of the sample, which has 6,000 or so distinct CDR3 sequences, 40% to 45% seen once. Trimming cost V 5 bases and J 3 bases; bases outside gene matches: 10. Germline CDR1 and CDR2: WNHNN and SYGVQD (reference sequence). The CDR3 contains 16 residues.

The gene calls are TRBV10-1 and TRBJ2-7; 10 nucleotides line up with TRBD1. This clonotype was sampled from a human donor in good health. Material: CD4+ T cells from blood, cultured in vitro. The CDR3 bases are TGCGCCAGCAGTTATGAAAGGGACAGGGGACTCTACGAGCAGTACTTC. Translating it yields CASSYERDRGLYEQYF.